This TCR beta chain derives from a study of blood T cell repertoires in COVID-19. About the research overall: Acute and convalescent COVID-19 specimens originated in the United States, Italy and Spain.

Germline V lookup: CDR1 GTSNPN, CDR2 SVGIG (reference sequence). V lost 2 bases and J lost 4, with 8 bases in between. The CDR3 spans 13 residues. Generated by immunoSEQ multiplex PCR, the TCRdb table keeps only in-frame clones and is missing some. This table holds roughly 400,000 clones, 88% found once. The source material was PBMCs or T cells enriched from blood (not recorded which). The rearrangement uses TRBV30 and TRBJ1-4; D unresolved. This TCR derives from a woman aged 40 to 50 with acute COVID-19. DNA of the CDR3: TGTGCCTGGAGTCGGCGGATTAATGAAAAACTGTTTTTT. Translating it yields CAWSRRINEKLFF.